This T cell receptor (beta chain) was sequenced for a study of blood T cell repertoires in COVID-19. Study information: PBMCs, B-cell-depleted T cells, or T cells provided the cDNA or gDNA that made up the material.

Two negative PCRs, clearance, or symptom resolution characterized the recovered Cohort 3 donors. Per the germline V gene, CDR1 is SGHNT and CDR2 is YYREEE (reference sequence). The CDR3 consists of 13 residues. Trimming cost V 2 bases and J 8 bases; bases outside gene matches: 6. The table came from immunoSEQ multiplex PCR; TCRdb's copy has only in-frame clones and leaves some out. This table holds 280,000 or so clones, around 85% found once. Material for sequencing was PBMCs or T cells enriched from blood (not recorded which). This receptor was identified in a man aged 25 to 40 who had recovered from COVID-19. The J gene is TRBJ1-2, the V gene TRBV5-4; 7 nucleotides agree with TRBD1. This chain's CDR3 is CASSLRQGGGYTF. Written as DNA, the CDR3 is TGTGCCAGCAGCTTAAGACAGGGAGGAGGCTACACCTTC.